This TCR beta chain derives from a study of blood T cell repertoires in COVID-19. Across the whole study: COVID-19 samples from acute and convalescent phases originated in the United States, Italy and Spain.

As handled by the study authors: For nucleated cells, counts were estimated from reference gene primer amplification. Clones were sequenced by immunoSEQ multiplex PCR, and TCRdb holds only the in-frame ones, with some missing. Clone size and the V and J calls come from that table; the DNA yielded D and trimming. The table lists 350,000 to 500,000 clones, roughly 84% of them singletons, with 1.2% to 1.5% in the top ten. This CDR3 contains 17 residues. From germline, CDR1 is SNHLY and CDR2 FYNNEI. The V and J ends lost 5 bases and 0 bases respectively, with 14 bases between them. Cohort assignment relied on participant-reported clinical history.

The V gene is TRBV2, the J gene TRBJ1-6; D is possibly TRBD1 (6 bases). The specimen was PBMCs or T cells enriched from blood (not recorded which). This sequence was found in a woman aged 18-29 years who had been exposed to COVID-19. Here the CDR3 DNA reads TGTGCCAGCAGTCCCGCAGGGGAGAGCTCCTATAATTCACCCCTCCACTTT. Encoded protein: CASSPAGESSYNSPLHF.